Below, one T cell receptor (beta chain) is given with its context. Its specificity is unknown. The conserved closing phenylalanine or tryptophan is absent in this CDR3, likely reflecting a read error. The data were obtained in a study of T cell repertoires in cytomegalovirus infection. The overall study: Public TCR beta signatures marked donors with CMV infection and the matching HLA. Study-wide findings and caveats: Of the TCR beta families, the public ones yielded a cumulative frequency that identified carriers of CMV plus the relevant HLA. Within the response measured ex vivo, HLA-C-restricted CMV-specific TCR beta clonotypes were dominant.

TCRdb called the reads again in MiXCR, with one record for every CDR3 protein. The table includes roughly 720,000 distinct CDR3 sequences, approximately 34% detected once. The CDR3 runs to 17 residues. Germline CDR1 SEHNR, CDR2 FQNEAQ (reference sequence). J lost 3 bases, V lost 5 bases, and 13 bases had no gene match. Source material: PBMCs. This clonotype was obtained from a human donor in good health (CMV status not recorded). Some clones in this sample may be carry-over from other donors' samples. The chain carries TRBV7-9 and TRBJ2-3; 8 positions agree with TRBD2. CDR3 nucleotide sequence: TGTGCCAGCAGCCCTGCCCGGCTAGCGGGCTTTACAGATACGCAGTATTTG. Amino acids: CASSPARLAGFTDTQYL.